This T cell receptor (beta chain) was recovered during a study of response to subunit inactivated influenza vaccine. General observations from the study: That few new T cells are recruited by each seasonal influenza vaccination was the authors' suggestion.

With regard to this clonotype: The antigen is unknown.

Using its own MiXCR run on the RT-PCR reads, TCRdb lists one record per CDR3 protein. The top ten clones hold 6.5% to 8.5% of a sample with around 710,000 distinct CDR3 sequences, 14% of them seen once. This CDR3 comprises 15 residues. Germline CDR1 LGHNA, CDR2 YSLEER. V dropped 3 bases and J dropped 2; count of bases not matched to a gene: 5. The rearrangement uses TRBV4-3 and TRBJ2-3; 7 nucleotides line up with TRBD1. The receptor's source is a middle-aged man who received an inactivated influenza vaccine. The material sequenced was PBMCs from blood, taken approximately 15 days before vaccination. The CDR3 is CASSQRDRYTDTQYF. CDR3 in DNA: TGCGCCAGCAGCCAGAGGGACAGATACACAGATACGCAGTATTTT.